This entry describes one T cell receptor (beta chain). Its antigen is not identified. This sample was taken from a study of T cell responses to AZD1222 COVID-19 vaccine. Study findings and constraints: Vaccine-related CD4 TCRs covered spike, predominating at 160-218 and 743-854.

The table came from immunoSEQ multiplex PCR; TCRdb's copy has only in-frame clones and leaves some out. The table lists around 200,000 clones, roughly 93% of them singletons, with 0.95% to 1% in the top ten. V lost 0 bases and J lost 6, with 10 bases in between. The length of the CDR3 is 13 residues. Germline V gives CDR1 SGHRS, CDR2 YFSETQ. The specimen comprised peripheral blood, sampled on day 0 of AZD1222 vaccination. The chain carries TRBV5-1 and TRBJ2-7; a weak D match, TRBD2 (5 bases). This receptor was obtained from an adult in good health. This CDR3 reads CASSLAGGREQYF. The DNA for the CDR3 is TGCGCCAGCAGCTTGGCTGGCGGGCGCGAGCAGTACTTC.